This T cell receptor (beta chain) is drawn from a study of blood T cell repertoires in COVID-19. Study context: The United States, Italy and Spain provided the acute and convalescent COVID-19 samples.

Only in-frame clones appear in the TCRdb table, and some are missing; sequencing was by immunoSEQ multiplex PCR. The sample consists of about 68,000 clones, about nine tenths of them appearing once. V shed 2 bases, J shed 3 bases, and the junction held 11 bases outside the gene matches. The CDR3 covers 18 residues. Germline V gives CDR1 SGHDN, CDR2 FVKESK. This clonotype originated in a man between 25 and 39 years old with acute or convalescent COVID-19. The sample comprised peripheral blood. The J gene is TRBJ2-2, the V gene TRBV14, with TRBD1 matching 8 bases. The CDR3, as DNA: TGTGCCAGCAGCCAATCCTACCGGGACAGGAGGTACACCGGGGAGCTGTTTTTT. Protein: CASSQSYRDRRYTGELFF.